This T cell receptor (beta chain) was identified during a study of long-term antiretroviral therapy in people with HIV. For the study at large: The earliest samples came from an era when ART typically awaited falling CD4 counts. Study conclusions and caveats: Clones that expanded before ART (that is, prior to treatment) dominated the repertoire at all time points. Controls had broader CDR3 length ranges than HIV repertoires did.

Before DNA extraction, about 0.85-10 million cryopreserved PBMC were held in the samples. V was shortened by 3 bases and J by 1 base, with 10 bases between the two germline ends. The germline V gene has CDR1 SGDLS and CDR2 YYNGEE. This CDR3 is 15 amino acids long. A remark on this clone: The antigen remains unidentified.

The immunoSEQ assay was v3.0, run at survey level. TCRdb keeps only in-frame clones here, not all; method: immunoSEQ multiplex PCR. In the table there are about 34,000 clones, around 79% of which are singletons. The chain has TRBV9 and TRBJ2-2, with D perhaps assigned TRBD1 or TRBD2 (5 bases each). The sequence derives from a man between 18 and 35 years old with HIV. Sequencing was performed on unsorted PBMCs, taken 1.9 years after starting antiretroviral therapy. In nucleotides, the CDR3 is TGTGCCAGCAGCGGGGGACGGAAGAACACCGGGGAGCTGTTTTTT. It encodes CASSGGRKNTGELFF. Supplemented by reference TRBV9 and TRBJ2-2, the full variable domain reads DSGVTQTPKHLITATGQRVTLRCSPRSGDLSVYWYQQSLDQGLQFLIQYYNGEERAKGNILERFSAQQFPDLHSELNLSSLELGDSALYFCASSGGRKNTGELFFGEGSRLTVL.